These T cell receptor beta chains were read from a single sample in a study of human T cells and chemical hapten exposure. TCRdb fed the RACE reads into MiXCR, producing one record per CDR3 protein. This sample has about 97,000 distinct CDR3 sequences, with 25% to 35% found just once. The starting material was whole blood, obtained in connection with sensitization to the hapten diphenylcyclopropenone (DPC). The source is a man aged 40-49 years with alopecia areata. Some clones in this sample may be carry-over from other donors' samples. The CDR3 runs from the conserved cysteine through the conserved F or W. The D gene is left open where the match is weak. A row's size may be missing; if present it is once, few, many or a size class.

d_call: TRBD1
j_call: TRBJ2-7
clone_size: few
v_call: TRBV9
cdr3_aa: CASSGRTGTYEQYF
cdr3_nt: TGTGCCAGCAGCGGGAGGACAGGGACCTACGAGCAGTACTTC

d_call: .
j_call: TRBJ2-7
clone_size: .
v_call: TRBV12-3/TRBV12-4
cdr3_aa: CASSFRQTSYEQYF
cdr3_nt: TGTGCCAGCAGTTTTCGGCAGACATCCTACGAGCAGTACTTC

d_call: TRBD2
j_call: TRBJ2-3
clone_size: .
v_call: TRBV20-1
cdr3_aa: CSASARGGRRDTQYF
cdr3_nt: TGCAGTGCTAGTGCTCGGGGCGGGAGGAGAGATACGCAGTATTTT

d_call: .
j_call: TRBJ2-1
clone_size: .
v_call: TRBV5-1
cdr3_aa: CASSLSQGIPPPYNEQFF
cdr3_nt: TGCGCCAGCAGCTTGAGTCAGGGAATCCCCCCACCCTACAATGAGCAGTTCTTC

d_call: TRBD2
j_call: TRBJ2-7
clone_size: few
v_call: TRBV6-6
cdr3_aa: CASSSGGPHEQYF
cdr3_nt: TGTGCCAGCAGTTCGGGAGGGCCCCACGAGCAGTACTTC

d_call: TRBD2
j_call: TRBJ2-5
clone_size: .
v_call: TRBV2
cdr3_aa: CASRPGLAGAETQYF
cdr3_nt: TGTGCCAGCAGACCGGGACTAGCGGGAGCTGAGACCCAGTACTTC

d_call: TRBD1
j_call: TRBJ2-2
clone_size: .
v_call: TRBV5-1
cdr3_aa: CASRRGTGGNAGELFF
cdr3_nt: TGCGCCAGCAGACGCGGGACAGGCGGAAATGCCGGGGAGCTGTTTTTT

d_call: .
j_call: TRBJ2-3
clone_size: few
v_call: TRBV11-2
cdr3_aa: CASSLNGNTQYF
cdr3_nt: TGTGCCAGCAGCTTAAACGGCAATACGCAGTATTTT

d_call: .
j_call: TRBJ2-1
clone_size: many
v_call: TRBV6-6
cdr3_aa: CASSQSGLTYNEQFF
cdr3_nt: TGTGCCAGCAGCCAGAGCGGTCTGACCTACAATGAGCAGTTCTTC

d_call: TRBD2
j_call: TRBJ2-3
clone_size: .
v_call: TRBV3-1
cdr3_aa: CASQRTSWDTQYF
cdr3_nt: TGTGCCAGCCAGAGGACTAGTTGGGATACGCAGTATTTT

d_call: TRBD2
j_call: TRBJ2-3
clone_size: few
v_call: TRBV4-2
cdr3_aa: CASSQGGSGTTDTQYF
cdr3_nt: TGTGCCAGCAGCCAAGGCGGGAGCGGTACCACAGATACGCAGTATTTT

d_call: TRBD2
j_call: TRBJ2-7
clone_size: many
v_call: TRBV20-1
cdr3_aa: CSAPLLAGGPYEQYF
cdr3_nt: TGCAGTGCTCCCCTCCTAGCGGGAGGGCCATACGAGCAGTACTTC

d_call: .
j_call: TRBJ2-1
clone_size: .
v_call: TRBV6-4
cdr3_aa: CASSERESDEQFF
cdr3_nt: TGTGCCAGCAGTGAGAGGGAGTCGGATGAGCAGTTCTTC

d_call: TRBD2
j_call: TRBJ2-7
clone_size: few
v_call: TRBV27
cdr3_aa: CASSLGLAGDHEQYF
cdr3_nt: TGTGCCAGCAGTTTAGGGCTAGCGGGAGACCACGAGCAGTACTTC

d_call: TRBD2
j_call: TRBJ2-3
clone_size: .
v_call: TRBV12-3/TRBV12-4
cdr3_aa: CASSFPSPSGTPTDTQYF
cdr3_nt: TGTGCCAGCAGCTTTCCTTCTCCTAGCGGGACCCCCACAGATACGCAGTATTTT

d_call: .
j_call: TRBJ2-1
clone_size: .
v_call: TRBV3-1
cdr3_aa: CASSRRLTSGDEQFF
cdr3_nt: TGTGCCAGCAGCCGAAGACTAACAAGTGGCGATGAGCAGTTCTTC

d_call: .
j_call: TRBJ2-3
clone_size: many
v_call: TRBV20-1
cdr3_aa: CSARARLVGDTQYF
cdr3_nt: TGCAGTGCTAGAGCTCGACTAGTGGGGGATACGCAGTATTTT

d_call: .
j_call: TRBJ1-3
clone_size: .
v_call: TRBV29-1
cdr3_aa: CSAATETGNTIYF
cdr3_nt: TGCAGCGCCGCGACAGAAACTGGAAACACCATATATTTT

d_call: .
j_call: TRBJ2-1
clone_size: few
v_call: TRBV11-1
cdr3_aa: CASSLALAGENEQFF
cdr3_nt: TGTGCCAGCAGCTTAGCGTTGGCAGGGGAAAATGAGCAGTTCTTC

d_call: .
j_call: TRBJ2-3
clone_size: few
v_call: TRBV21-1
cdr3_aa: CASSKKLGKTGTDTQYF
cdr3_nt: TGTGCCAGCAGCAAAAAGCTTGGGAAAACTGGCACAGATACGCAGTATTTT

d_call: .
j_call: TRBJ2-1
clone_size: .
v_call: TRBV2
cdr3_aa: CASSTARTNEQFF
cdr3_nt: TGTGCCTCCTCGACCGCCCGGACCAATGAGCAGTTCTTC

d_call: TRBD2
j_call: TRBJ2-1
clone_size: .
v_call: TRBV9
cdr3_aa: CASSGVAGGPDEQFF
cdr3_nt: TGTGCCAGCAGCGGGGTAGCGGGAGGGCCGGATGAGCAGTTCTTC

d_call: .
j_call: TRBJ2-2
clone_size: .
v_call: TRBV2
cdr3_aa: CASSGNRNTGELFF
cdr3_nt: TGTGCCAGCAGCGGCAACAGGAACACCGGGGAGCTGTTTTTT

d_call: .
j_call: TRBJ2-5
clone_size: few
v_call: TRBV9
cdr3_aa: CASSSRGTRGETQYF
cdr3_nt: TGTGCCAGCAGCTCCAGAGGGACCCGAGGAGAGACCCAGTACTTC

d_call: .
j_call: TRBJ2-5
clone_size: few
v_call: TRBV9
cdr3_aa: CASSVRLFSGTQYF
cdr3_nt: TGTGCCAGCAGCGTGCGGCTTTTCTCAGGGACCCAGTACTTC

d_call: .
j_call: TRBJ2-2
clone_size: .
v_call: TRBV4-3
cdr3_aa: CASSQDSRDSNTGELFF
cdr3_nt: TGCGCCAGCAGCCAAGACAGTCGGGACTCCAACACCGGGGAGCTGTTTTTT

d_call: .
j_call: TRBJ2-7
clone_size: .
v_call: TRBV20-1
cdr3_aa: CSARNGRSYEQYF
cdr3_nt: TGCAGTGCTAGAAACGGCCGCTCCTACGAGCAGTACTTC

d_call: .
j_call: TRBJ1-2
clone_size: .
v_call: TRBV5-4
cdr3_aa: CASSPDGNYGYTF
cdr3_nt: TGTGCCAGCAGCCCCGACGGCAACTATGGCTACACCTTC

d_call: .
j_call: TRBJ2-7
clone_size: .
v_call: TRBV30
cdr3_aa: CAWSRGGPYEQYF
cdr3_nt: TGTGCCTGGTCTAGGGGGGGGCCGTACGAGCAGTACTTC

d_call: TRBD2
j_call: TRBJ2-7
clone_size: .
v_call: TRBV6-5
cdr3_aa: CASRKLRSGTSGSYEQYF
cdr3_nt: TGTGCCAGCAGGAAACTTCGCTCCGGGACTAGCGGGTCGTACGAGCAGTACTTC

d_call: TRBD1
j_call: TRBJ2-2
clone_size: few
v_call: TRBV15
cdr3_aa: CATSRVGDSHGRYGTGELFF
cdr3_nt: TGTGCCACCAGCAGAGTTGGGGACAGTCACGGACGGTACGGCACCGGGGAGCTGTTTTTT

d_call: .
j_call: TRBJ2-1
clone_size: .
v_call: TRBV6-5
cdr3_aa: CASSRGGPWDNEQFF
cdr3_nt: TGTGCCAGCAGCCGAGGAGGGCCGTGGGACAATGAGCAGTTCTTC